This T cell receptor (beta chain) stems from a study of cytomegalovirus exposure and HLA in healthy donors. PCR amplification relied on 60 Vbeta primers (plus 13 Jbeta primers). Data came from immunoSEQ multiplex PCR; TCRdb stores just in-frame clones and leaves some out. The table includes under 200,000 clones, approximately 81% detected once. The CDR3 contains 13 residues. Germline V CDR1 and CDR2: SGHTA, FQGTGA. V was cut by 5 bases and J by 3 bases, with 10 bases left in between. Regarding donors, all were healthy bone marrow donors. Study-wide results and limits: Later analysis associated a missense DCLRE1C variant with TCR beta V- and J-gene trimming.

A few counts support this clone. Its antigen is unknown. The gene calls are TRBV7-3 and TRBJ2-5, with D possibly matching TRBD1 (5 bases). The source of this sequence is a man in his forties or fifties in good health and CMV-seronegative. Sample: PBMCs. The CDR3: CASSPGQKETQYF. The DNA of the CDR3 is TGTGCCAGCAGCCCAGGACAAAAAGAGACCCAGTACTTC.